This TCR beta chain stems from a study of blood T cell repertoires in COVID-19. Turning to the study itself: Acute and convalescent COVID-19 samples came from the United States, Italy and Spain.

Original data processing: Estimation of nucleated cell counts was performed using reference gene primer amplification. Libraries were prepared by immunoSEQ multiplex PCR; TCRdb keeps only in-frame clonotypes and omits some of them. From that table come the V and J calls and clone size; the DNA was used to work out D and trimming. Of tens of thousands of clones in the sample, around nine tenths were seen once. The V gene's germline CDR1 is MRHNA and CDR2 SNTAGT. V was clipped by 7 bases and J by 0 bases; unmatched bases: 4. This CDR3 has 15 amino acids. This sequence joins TRBV6-4 and TRBJ2-5; the match to TRBD2 covers 11 bases. The sequencing sample was made of peripheral blood. The TCR comes from a woman aged 80 or older with active COVID-19. The CDR3 reads CASIMTSGDQETQYF. In DNA, the CDR3 is TGTGCCAGCATTATGACTAGCGGGGACCAAGAGACCCAGTACTTC.